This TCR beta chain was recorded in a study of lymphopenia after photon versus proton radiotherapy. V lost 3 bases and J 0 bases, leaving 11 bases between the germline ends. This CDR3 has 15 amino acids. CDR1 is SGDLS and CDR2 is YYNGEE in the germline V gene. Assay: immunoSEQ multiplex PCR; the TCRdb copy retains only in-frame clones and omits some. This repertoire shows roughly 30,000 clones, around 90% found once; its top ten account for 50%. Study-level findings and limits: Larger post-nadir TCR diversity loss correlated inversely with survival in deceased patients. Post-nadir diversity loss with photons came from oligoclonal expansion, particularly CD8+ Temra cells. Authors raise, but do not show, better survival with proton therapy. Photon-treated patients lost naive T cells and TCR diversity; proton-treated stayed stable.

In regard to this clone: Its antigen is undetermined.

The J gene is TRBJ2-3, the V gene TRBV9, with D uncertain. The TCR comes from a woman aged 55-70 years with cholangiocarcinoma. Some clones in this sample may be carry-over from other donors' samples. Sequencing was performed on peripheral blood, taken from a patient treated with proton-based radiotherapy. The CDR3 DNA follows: TGTGCCAGCAGCGCCCCCACCTCTAGCACAGATACGCAGTATTTT. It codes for CASSAPTSSTDTQYF.